This T cell receptor (beta chain) is from a study of T cell changes during pregnancy in multiple sclerosis. The repertoire was sequenced with immunoSEQ multiplex PCR; TCRdb's copy has only in-frame clones and lacks some. The sample has approximately 74,000 clones; about 85% are singletons. The receptor was derived from a female donor with multiple sclerosis, enrolled in a pregnancy study. Source: peripheral blood, taken before pregnancy.

Here the CDR3 reads CASSAPGHRYEQYF. CDR3 nucleotide sequence: TGTGCCAGCAGCGCCCCGGGACACAGATACGAGCAGTACTTC. The rearrangement links TRBV11-2 to TRBJ2-7; possibly TRBD1 for D (6 bases). Looked up from germline, CDR1 is SGHAT and CDR2 is FQNNGV. The CDR3 sequence is 14 residues long. V was trimmed by 5 bases and J by 4 bases, leaving 15 bases between them.